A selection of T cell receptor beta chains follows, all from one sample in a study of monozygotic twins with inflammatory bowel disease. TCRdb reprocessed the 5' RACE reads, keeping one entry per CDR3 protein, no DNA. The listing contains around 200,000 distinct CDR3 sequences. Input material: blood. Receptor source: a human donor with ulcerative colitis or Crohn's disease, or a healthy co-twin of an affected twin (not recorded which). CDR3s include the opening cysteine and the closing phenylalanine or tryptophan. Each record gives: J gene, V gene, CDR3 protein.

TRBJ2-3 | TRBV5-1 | CASSLYPTDTQYF
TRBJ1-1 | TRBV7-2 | CASSTTLGTEAFF
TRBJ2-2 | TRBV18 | CASSPPSTGELVF
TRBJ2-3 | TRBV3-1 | CASNPSTSTDTQYF
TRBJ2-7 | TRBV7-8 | CASSFYREVNEQYF
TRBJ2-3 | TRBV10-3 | CAISDSRGADTQYF
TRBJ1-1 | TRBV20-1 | CSARILNTEAFF
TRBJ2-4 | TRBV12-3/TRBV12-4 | CASSPIGGNIQYF
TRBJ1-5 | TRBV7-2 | CASSLAPGVRQPQHF
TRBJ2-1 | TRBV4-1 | CASSQGWSGGYNEQFF
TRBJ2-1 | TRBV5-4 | CASSSDQYNEQFF
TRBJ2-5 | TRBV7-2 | CASSTTREETQYF
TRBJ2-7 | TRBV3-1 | CASSQVGRAYEQYF
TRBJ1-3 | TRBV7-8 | CASSLFLGTEGGNTIYF
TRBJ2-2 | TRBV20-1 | CSARDLGNTGKLFF
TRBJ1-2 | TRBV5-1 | CASSMRGPSYGYTF
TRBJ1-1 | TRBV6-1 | CASSKSGTMMNTEAFF
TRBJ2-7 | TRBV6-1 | CASSEQGGRAYEQYF
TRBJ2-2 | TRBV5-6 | CASSLVGLGTGELFF
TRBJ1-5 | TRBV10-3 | CAISDRGQGAYQPQHF
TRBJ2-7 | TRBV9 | CASSASTGTGFEQYF
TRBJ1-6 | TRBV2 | CASQGTGRYNSPLHF
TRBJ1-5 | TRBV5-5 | CASSLRVNQPQHF
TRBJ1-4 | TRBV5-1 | CASSFGRIDEKLFF
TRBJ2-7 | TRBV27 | CASGTDRRNYEQYF
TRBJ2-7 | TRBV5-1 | CASSTGQDYEQYF
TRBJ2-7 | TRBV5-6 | CASSLLGQGIPDEQYF
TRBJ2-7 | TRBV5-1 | CASSLTGGSSYEQYF
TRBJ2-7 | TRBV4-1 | CASSQPGQGKTYEQYF
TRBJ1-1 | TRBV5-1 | CASSIRDRVTVNTEAFF